These 7 T cell receptor beta chains originate from one sample sequenced in a study of graft-versus-host responses after intestinal transplantation. Only in-frame clones appear in the TCRdb table, and some are missing; sequencing was by immunoSEQ multiplex PCR. The sample shows 80,000 to 100,000 clones, around 90% of them seen only once. For these receptors, no antigen is known. The material was unstimulated CD4+ T cells sorted from spleen or lymph node cells, obtained before intestinal transplant. All receptors come from a human donor who received an intestinal transplant.

The CDR3, as DNA: TGTGCCAGCTCACTGTCGGGACACTCTGGGGCCAACGTCCTGACTTTC. This gives the protein CASSLSGHSGANVLTF. The genes are TRBV18 and TRBJ2-6; maybe TRBD1 (6 bases). CDR1 KGHSH and CDR2 LQKENI come from the germline V gene. The CDR3 extends over 16 amino acids. V gave up 4 bases and J gave up 0 bases, with 10 bases separating them.

This sequence joins TRBV18 and TRBJ2-7; 7 nucleotides agree with TRBD2. The V segment lost 3 bases and the J segment 0 bases; nucleotides outside the gene matches: 5. Germline values: CDR1 KGHSH, CDR2 LQKENI. The length of the CDR3 is 15 residues. This chain's CDR3 is CASSPSGTRSYEQYF. The CDR3 DNA reads TGTGCCAGCTCACCGAGCGGGACCCGCTCCTACGAGCAGTACTTC. Variable domain in full (rest from reference TRBV18 and TRBJ2-7): NAGVMQNPRHLVRRRGQEARLRCSPMKGHSHVYWYRQLPEEGLKFMVYLQKENIIDESGMPKERFSAEFPKEGPSILRIQQVVRGDSAAYFCASSPSGTRSYEQYFGPGTRLTVT.

On this clone itself: One junction end disagrees with the germline gene, perhaps due to a read error. The J gene is TRBJ2-5, the V gene TRBV30, with a weak D call TRBD1 (5 bases). Germline lookup yields CDR1 GTSNPN and CDR2 SVGIG (reference sequence). The CDR3 loop spans 14 amino acids. CDR3 DNA sequence: TGTGCCTTGAGTAGAGGCGCAGGGCAAGAGACCCAGTACTTC. The encoded protein is CALSRGAGQETQYF. The full variable domain, rest sourced from reference TRBV30 and TRBJ2-5, is SQTIHQWPATLVQPVGSPLSLECTVEGTSNPNLYWYRQAAGRGLQLLFYSVGIGQISSEVPQNLSASRPQDRQFILSSKKLLLSDSGFYLCALSRGAGQETQYFGPGTRLLVL.

This chain joins TRBV11-3 and TRBJ2-7, with D unresolved. Between the trimmed V and J ends, which lost 3 bases and 4 bases, there was a span of 7 bases. The CDR3 spans 12 residues. Per the germline V gene, CDR1 is SGHNT and CDR2 is YENEEA. The CDR3 is CASSLTEYEQYF. Written as DNA, the CDR3 is TGTGCCAGCAGCTTGACGGAGTACGAGCAGTACTTC.

The gene calls are TRBV14 and TRBJ2-7; 7 nucleotides agree with TRBD1. The CDR3 runs 13 residues. With 4 bases clipped from V and 3 bases from J, the junction kept 3 bases outside the gene matches. Per the germline V gene, CDR1 is SGHDN and CDR2 is FVKESK. The CDR3 reads CASSPGGNYEQYF. The CDR3 DNA sequence: TGTGCCAGCAGCCCAGGGGGAAACTACGAGCAGTACTTC.

This rearrangement joins TRBV4-3 to TRBJ1-6; 7 bases align to TRBD1. Germline values: CDR1 LGHNA, CDR2 YSLEER. The CDR3 runs to 16 residues. Trimming cost V 0 bases and J 8 bases; bases outside gene matches: 7. The CDR3 spells CASSQETNRGDSPLHF. DNA for the CDR3: TGCGCCAGCAGCCAAGAAACCAACAGGGGCGATTCACCCCTCCACTTT.

The chain has TRBV6-5 and TRBJ1-1; no clear D gene. Per the germline V gene, CDR1 is MNHEY and CDR2 is SVGAGI. This CDR3 has 13 residues. V shed 7 bases and J shed 0 bases, with 9 bases lying between them. CDR3 protein: CASTKNMNTEAFF. The CDR3 DNA reads TGTGCCAGCACGAAGAACATGAACACTGAAGCTTTCTTT.